Each of the 19 T cell receptor beta chains below was sequenced from the same sample in a study of T-cell memory formation after mild COVID-19. TCRdb called the 5' RACE reads again in MiXCR, with one record for every CDR3 protein. The table shows approximately 100,000 distinct CDR3 sequences, with over 8.5% occurring only once. The specimen sequenced was PBMCs or a T cell subset sorted from them (not recorded which). The receptor source for this set is a man between 18 and 35 years old who had mild COVID-19 (a few samples of this study predate the infection). Cell type and time point are not known.

This clonotype was seen only a few times. The V and J genes are TRBV7-2 and TRBJ2-2, with D uncertain. V lost 3 bases and J lost 6, with 8 bases in between. The length of the CDR3 is 13 residues. Per the germline V gene, CDR1 is SGHTA and CDR2 is FQGNSA. Here the CDR3 DNA reads TGTGCCAGCAGCTTGGAACCGGCCGGGGAGCTGTTTTTT. It is translated as CASSLEPAGELFF.

The chain is built from TRBV20-1 and TRBJ1-4; D unresolved. The CDR3 length is 10 residues. The germline V gene encodes CDR1 DFQATT and CDR2 SNEGSKA (reference sequence). The V end lost 6 bases, the J end lost 7 bases, and 6 bases lay between the germline ends. In DNA form, the CDR3 reads TGCAGTGCCAAGGGTGAAAAACTGTTTTTT. This translates into CSAKGEKLFF.

This clonotype was seen only a few times. The V gene is TRBV9, the J gene TRBJ2-3; 9 bases line up with TRBD2. V was pared by 0 bases and J by 6 bases, with 8 bases of the junction left unmatched. The CDR3 contains 16 residues. Germline V gene data show CDR1 as SGDLS and CDR2 as YYNGEE. The CDR3 region has the DNA TGTGCCAGCAGCGTAGTTCCGACTAGCGGATTCGATACGCAGTATTTT. It specifies CASSVVPTSGFDTQYF.

This clonotype appeared a few times. This rearrangement joins TRBV11-2 to TRBJ1-3; TRBD1 might be the D (5 bases). V was cut by 4 bases and J by 0 bases, with 19 bases left in between. Germline CDR1 reads SGHAT; CDR2 reads FQNNGV. This CDR3 has 18 amino acids. The CDR3 DNA follows: TGTGCCAGCAGCTCTCGGGACTCCCTATCGAGCTCTGGAAACACCATATATTTT. Amino acids: CASSSRDSLSSSGNTIYF.

This clonotype was counted at least ten times. The chain recombines TRBV6-5 with TRBJ2-3; no reliable D call. Trimming took 6 bases from V and 5 from J, leaving 9 bases between them. The germline CDR1 and CDR2 sequences are MNHEY and SVGAGI. This CDR3 region has 12 residues. CDR3 sequence reads: CASSSDGDTQYF. As DNA, the CDR3 is TGTGCCAGCAGCTCAGACGGAGATACGCAGTATTTT.

The rearrangement links TRBV6-6 to TRBJ2-3, with D uncertain. The V end was cut by 8 bases, the J end by 4 bases, with 7 bases between. Germline CDR1 and CDR2: MNHNY and SVGAGI (reference sequence). The CDR3 is 11 residues long. For the CDR3, the DNA is TGTGCCAGCTGGAGCCCAGATACGCAGTATTTT. Protein: CASWSPDTQYF.

The rearrangement links TRBV12-3 or TRBV12-4 to TRBJ2-3, with a possible D match to TRBD1 (7 bases). The V and J ends lost 8 bases and 1 base respectively, with 13 bases between them. The CDR3 extends over 14 amino acids. The CDR3 DNA follows: TGTGCCAGCGTTGCGGGACAGCGCACAGATACGCAGTATTTT. This codes for CASVAGQRTDTQYF.

The CDR3 region is CASSHLTVEAFF. The CDR3 region has the DNA TGTGCCAGCAGCCACCTGACAGTTGAAGCTTTCTTT. The chain recombines TRBV3-1 with TRBJ1-1; possibly TRBD1 for D (5 bases). CDR3 size: 12 residues. Germline V gene sequence: CDR1 LGHDT, CDR2 YNNKEL (reference sequence). Trimming took 3 bases from V and 7 from J, leaving 9 bases between them.

The V gene is TRBV5-5, the J gene TRBJ1-5; 7 bases are a match to TRBD1. The germline V gene encodes CDR1 SGHKS and CDR2 YYEKEE (reference sequence). V lost 7 bases, J lost 0 bases, and 7 bases stayed unmatched. This CDR3 is built from 15 residues. The CDR3 DNA follows: TGTGCCAGCCGGCAGGGGGGTAATAGCAATCAGCCCCAGCATTTT. Translation: CASRQGGNSNQPQHF.

The table lists this clonotype with a few counts. The V call is TRBV4-1, the J call TRBJ2-4, with D perhaps being TRBD1 or TRBD2 (6 bases each). Trimming shortened V by 3 bases and J by 8 bases, and 8 bases separated the two germline ends. Germline V gene lookup returns CDR1 MGHRA and CDR2 YSYEKL. CDR3 size: 12 residues. The CDR3 DNA reads TGCGCCAGCAGCCAGAGGGGGGACATTCAGTACTTC. It translates to CASSQRGDIQYF.

The V and J genes are TRBV7-2 and TRBJ2-1, with TRBD2 matching 11 bases. CDR3 length: 18 residues. Germline-derived CDR1 and CDR2 are SGHTA and FQGNSA. Trimming removed 0 bases from V and 3 bases from J; junction bases left unmatched: 7. CDR3 DNA sequence: TGTGCCAGCAGCTTAGCAGCCGGTGGGACTAGCGGCTACAATGAGCAGTTCTTC. This gives the protein CASSLAAGGTSGYNEQFF.

A note on this clonotype: One base away lies a much larger clone, so this may be a sequencing read error. This chain links TRBV11-2 with TRBJ1-1; possibly TRBD1 for D (5 bases). Looked up from germline, CDR1 is SGHAT and CDR2 is FQNNGV. The V and J ends lost 3 bases and 6 bases respectively, with 11 bases between them. There are 13 residues in the CDR3. The CDR3 is CASSFKGRAEAFF. The DNA of the CDR3 is TGTGCCAGCAGCTTCAAGGGGCGGGCTGAAGCTTTCTTT.

This clonotype was counted a few times. V gene TRBV5-1 combines with J gene TRBJ2-1; D remains ambiguous. This CDR3 has 15 amino acids. Trimming removed 0 bases from V and 2 bases from J, with 9 bases in between. From germline, CDR1 is SGHRS and CDR2 YFSETQ. For the CDR3, the DNA is TGCGCCAGCAGCTTGGTTTCTAATCCCTACAATGAGCAGTTCTTC. It yields the protein CASSLVSNPYNEQFF.

This clonotype was recorded a few times. In DNA form, the CDR3 reads TGTGCCAGCAGTCCAGGGGGTGGCACCGGGGAGCTGTTTTTT. Translating it yields CASSPGGGTGELFF. The chain is built from TRBV12-3 or TRBV12-4 and TRBJ2-2; 7 positions agree with TRBD1. The CDR3 is 14 amino acids. With 5 bases clipped from V and 4 bases from J, the junction kept 4 bases outside the gene matches.

The CDR3 DNA reads as TGTGCCAGCAGCGTAGCTATACTGGGTGGCGAGACCCAGTACTTC. Amino acid sequence: CASSVAILGGETQYF. V usage is TRBV9 and J usage is TRBJ2-5; no definite D call. CDR1 SGDLS and CDR2 YYNGEE come from the germline V gene. There are 15 residues in the CDR3. Trimming left V 0 bases short and J 5 bases short, with 14 bases between.

This clonotype was detected only a few times. The CDR3 DNA follows: TGTGCCAGCAGAGGGGGGTCTCAAGAGACCCAGTACTTC. Protein: CASRGGSQETQYF. The chain recombines TRBV6-5 with TRBJ2-5, with D perhaps being TRBD1 or TRBD2 (6 bases each). The CDR3 totals 13 residues. V was shortened by 6 bases and J by 2 bases, with 10 bases between the two germline ends. Looked up from germline, CDR1 is MNHEY and CDR2 is SVGAGI.

The chain recombines TRBV7-9 with TRBJ2-5; maybe TRBD1 (5 bases). With 3 bases removed from V and 2 bases from J, the gap between germline ends came to 10 bases. This CDR3 region has 14 residues. Germline CDR1 SEHNR, CDR2 FQNEAQ (reference sequence). The DNA for the CDR3 is TGTGCCAGCAGCTTGACGGACACTCAAGAGACCCAGTACTTC. Protein sequence: CASSLTDTQETQYF. Combining the CDR3 with reference TRBV7-9 and TRBJ2-5 gives the whole variable domain DTGVSQNPRHKITKRGQNVTFRCDPISEHNRLYWYRQTLGQGPEFLTYFQNEAQLEKSRLLSDRFSAERPKGSFSTLEIQRTEQGDSAMYLCASSLTDTQETQYFGPGTRLLVL.

This clonotype was picked up many times. J is TRBJ2-1 and V is TRBV6-4, with D tentatively TRBD1 (5 bases). V was cut by 3 bases and J by 2 bases, with 5 bases left in between. The germline CDR1 and CDR2 sequences are MRHNA and SNTAGT. The CDR3 is 13 residues long. CDR3 amino acids: CASSEDTYNEQFF. In nucleotides, the CDR3 is TGTGCCAGCAGTGAGGACACCTACAATGAGCAGTTCTTC.

This sequence joins TRBV7-9 and TRBJ2-3; no definite D call. The CDR3 loop spans 12 amino acids. The germline CDR1 and CDR2 sequences are SEHNR and FQNEAQ (reference sequence). V was pared by 6 bases and J by 2 bases, with 6 bases between. The CDR3 nucleotides are TGTGCCAGCAGACCTGACACAGATACGCAGTATTTT. Translated, it gives CASRPDTDTQYF.